These T cell receptor beta chains were read from a single sample in a study of cytomegalovirus exposure and HLA in healthy donors. Produced via immunoSEQ multiplex PCR; TCRdb's table is partial and in-frame only. The table shows roughly 250,000 clones, with roughly 70% occurring only once. The sequenced sample was PBMCs. These TCRs come from a female donor in good health and CMV-seronegative. CDR3s include the opening cysteine and the closing phenylalanine or tryptophan. D genes are given only for firm matches. Size is stated for part of the rows, as once, few or many counts, or as a class when the clone is expanded.

V: TRBV2; D: NA; length: 11; J: TRBJ1-1; size: NA; DNA: TGTGCCACTGGGGGGGACACTGAAGCTTTCTTT; CDR3: CATGGDTEAFF
V: TRBV6-1; D: TRBD1; length: 14; J: TRBJ1-1; size: NA; DNA: TGTGCCAGCAAAAAACAAGCAGGGGGCGTTGAAGCTTTCTTT; CDR3: CASKKQAGGVEAFF
V: TRBV5-3; D: TRBD2; length: 14; J: TRBJ2-7; size: NA; DNA: TGTGCCAGAAGCTTGTCTAGCGGGAGCTACGAGCAGTACTTC; CDR3: CARSLSSGSYEQYF
V: TRBV7-9; D: TRBD2; length: 19; J: TRBJ2-2; size: NA; DNA: TGTGCCAGCAGCCTCGGGACTAGCGGAACGCCGGGGGGCACCGGGGAGCTGTTTTTT; CDR3: CASSLGTSGTPGGTGELFF
V: TRBV29-1; D: NA; length: 13; J: TRBJ2-7; size: few; DNA: TGCAGCGTAGACGACCGGGGCTCCTACGAGCAGTACTTC; CDR3: CSVDDRGSYEQYF
V: TRBV4-1; D: TRBD2; length: 19; J: TRBJ2-5; size: NA; DNA: TGCGCCAGCAGCCCATCAACTAGCGGGAGGGCCGGCTCCCAAAAGACCCAGTACTTC; CDR3: CASSPSTSGRAGSQKTQYF
V: TRBV19; D: NA; length: 16; J: TRBJ1-5; size: NA; DNA: TGTGCCAGTAGTATAGAGACTCCCCTCGGCAATCAGCCCCAGCATTTT; CDR3: CASSIETPLGNQPQHF
V: TRBV5-6; D: NA; length: 13; J: TRBJ1-2; size: NA; DNA: TGTGCCAGCAGCTTGGAAGGGGCGCATGGCTACACCTTC; CDR3: CASSLEGAHGYTF
V: TRBV7-9; D: NA; length: 14; J: TRBJ2-7; size: NA; DNA: TGTGCCAGCAGCTTAGCTAGCGGCGCCTACGAGCAGTACTTC; CDR3: CASSLASGAYEQYF
V: TRBV7-8; D: NA; length: 13; J: TRBJ1-2; size: NA; DNA: TGTGCCAGCAGCTTAGGCGGGGGCCAAGGCTACACCTTC; CDR3: CASSLGGGQGYTF
V: TRBV28; D: NA; length: 16; J: TRBJ2-7; size: NA; DNA: TGTGCCAGCAGCGCCCGGCGGGTCCTGTTAGACTACGAGCAGTACTTC; CDR3: CASSARRVLLDYEQYF
V: TRBV27; D: TRBD2; length: 17; J: TRBJ2-3; size: few; DNA: TGTGCCAGCAGTATCCTACTAGCGGGACCCCCCACAGATACGCAGTATTTT; CDR3: CASSILLAGPPTDTQYF
V: TRBV5-1; D: TRBD2; length: 16; J: TRBJ2-5; size: NA; DNA: TGCGCCAGCAGCTTGGGTCTCCCTAGCGGCCAAGAGACCCAGTACTTC; CDR3: CASSLGLPSGQETQYF
V: TRBV4-1; D: NA; length: 17; J: TRBJ2-3; size: NA; DNA: TGCGCCAGCAGCCAGGGGGACTTCTTAGGGGCACAAGATACGCAGTATTTT; CDR3: CASSQGDFLGAQDTQYF
V: TRBV15; D: NA; length: 14; J: TRBJ2-7; size: NA; DNA: TGTGCCACCAGCAGCGCTATGGGGCCGTACGAGCAGTACTTC; CDR3: CATSSAMGPYEQYF
V: TRBV7-2; D: NA; length: 18; J: TRBJ2-5; size: NA; DNA: TGTGCCAGCAGCTTAGAGCGTGGTAGCGGAGTGTACCAAGAGACCCAGTACTTC; CDR3: CASSLERGSGVYQETQYF
V: TRBV13; D: TRBD1; length: 18; J: TRBJ1-6; size: NA; DNA: TGTGCCAGCAGCTATCACTTAATCGGACAGGGGATATGGTCACCCCTCCACTTT; CDR3: CASSYHLIGQGIWSPLHF
V: TRBV19; D: NA; length: 14; J: TRBJ2-3; size: once; DNA: TGTGCCAGTAGTATAGCTGGGCGACCAGATACGCAGTATTTT; CDR3: CASSIAGRPDTQYF
V: TRBV7-3; D: NA; length: 14; J: TRBJ2-3; size: NA; DNA: TGTGCCAGCAGCTTAAGGCGGGACACAGATACGCAGTATTTT; CDR3: CASSLRRDTDTQYF
V: TRBV28; D: NA; length: 18; J: TRBJ2-4; size: few; DNA: TGTGCCAGCAGTGTACAGGGGGCCGGGAGGGTTGTCAAAAACATTCAGTACTTC; CDR3: CASSVQGAGRVVKNIQYF
V: TRBV19; D: NA; length: 14; J: TRBJ2-7; size: NA; DNA: TGTGCCTGTTCGCGGCCCGGGAGATCCTACGAGCAGTACTTC; CDR3: CACSRPGRSYEQYF
V: TRBV19; D: TRBD1; length: 14; J: TRBJ2-7; size: NA; DNA: TGTGCCAGTAGTTCGGGGACAGGGTGGTACGAGCAGTACTTC; CDR3: CASSSGTGWYEQYF
V: TRBV5-4; D: TRBD2; length: 14; J: TRBJ2-7; size: once; DNA: TGTGCCAGCAGCCCTAGCGGGAGCTCCTACGAGCAGTACTTC; CDR3: CASSPSGSSYEQYF
V: TRBV7-9; D: NA; length: 14; J: TRBJ2-7; size: NA; DNA: TGTGCCAGCAGTCATTCGGGGGTGGTCAACGAGCAGTACTTC; CDR3: CASSHSGVVNEQYF
V: TRBV27; D: NA; length: 15; J: TRBJ1-5; size: NA; DNA: TGTGCCAGCAGCCGCTCGGGACTCCTCAATCAGCCCCAGCATTTT; CDR3: CASSRSGLLNQPQHF
V: TRBV2; D: TRBD2; length: 15; J: TRBJ2-1; size: NA; DNA: TGTGCCAGCAGTGGGTCTAGCGGGAGGGCCTATGAGCAGTTCTTC; CDR3: CASSGSSGRAYEQFF
V: TRBV6-5; D: TRBD1; length: 16; J: TRBJ2-5; size: NA; DNA: TGTGCCAGCAGTTACAGCCGTGACAGGGTTCAAGAGACCCAGTACTTC; CDR3: CASSYSRDRVQETQYF
V: TRBV9; D: TRBD2; length: 15; J: TRBJ2-1; size: NA; DNA: TGTGCCAGCAGCGTCTCTAGCGGGAAAAACAATGAGCAGTTCTTC; CDR3: CASSVSSGKNNEQFF
V: TRBV6-1; D: NA; length: 11; J: TRBJ1-2; size: NA; DNA: TGTGCCAGCAGTGTATTGTATGGCTACACCTTC; CDR3: CASSVLYGYTF
V: TRBV18; D: TRBD1; length: 16; J: TRBJ1-4; size: NA; DNA: TGTGCCAGCTCACCCTCCATCAGGGGGTCGAATGAAAAACTGTTTTTT; CDR3: CASSPSIRGSNEKLFF
V: TRBV5-1; D: TRBD1; length: 16; J: TRBJ2-6; size: NA; DNA: TGCGCCAGCAGCTTCCTAGGGGGCGCTGGGGCCAACGTCCTGACTTTC; CDR3: CASSFLGGAGANVLTF
V: TRBV9; D: NA; length: 17; J: TRBJ2-2; size: once; DNA: TGTGCCAGCAGCGAGCCGTTCGGTGCGTCGGACACCGGGGAGCTGTTTTTT; CDR3: CASSEPFGASDTGELFF
V: TRBV19; D: NA; length: 15; J: TRBJ1-2; size: NA; DNA: TGTGCCAGTAGTATTAAAACAGCTGATTACTATGGCTACACCTTC; CDR3: CASSIKTADYYGYTF
V: TRBV7-9; D: TRBD2; length: 14; J: TRBJ2-3; size: NA; DNA: TGTGCCAGCAGCCGACTAGCGGACACAGATACGCAGTATTTT; CDR3: CASSRLADTDTQYF
V: TRBV6-6; D: NA; length: 11; J: TRBJ2-5; size: NA; DNA: TGTGCCAGCAGTCCCGAGGAGACCCAGTACTTC; CDR3: CASSPEETQYF
V: TRBV6-6; D: NA; length: 12; J: TRBJ1-4; size: NA; DNA: TGTGCCAGCCACAGGCCTAATGAAAAACTGTTTTTT; CDR3: CASHRPNEKLFF
V: TRBV21-1; D: NA; length: 17; J: TRBJ2-7; size: NA; DNA: TGTGCCAGCAGCAACGGGACAGGGGGCCTTTCCTCCTACGAGCAGTACTTC; CDR3: CASSNGTGGLSSYEQYF
V: TRBV2; D: NA; length: 16; J: TRBJ2-3; size: NA; DNA: TGTGCCAGCAGTGAAGTGGGCCGTACTAGCACAGATACGCAGTATTTT; CDR3: CASSEVGRTSTDTQYF
V: TRBV18; D: NA; length: 14; J: TRBJ2-5; size: NA; DNA: TGTGCCAGCTCACCAAATGCAGGGGAAGAGACCCAGTACTTC; CDR3: CASSPNAGEETQYF
V: TRBV5-6; D: TRBD1; length: 16; J: TRBJ1-2; size: NA; DNA: TGTGCCAGCAGCTTGGGGGGACAGGGACTTAACTATGGCTACACCTTC; CDR3: CASSLGGQGLNYGYTF
V: TRBV20-1; D: NA; length: 11; J: TRBJ2-3; size: NA; DNA: TGCAGTGCGCCGGTCGGGGCTAGCGCTCTTTTT; CDR3: CSAPVGASALF
V: TRBV2; D: TRBD1; length: 14; J: TRBJ1-5; size: NA; DNA: TGTGCCAGCACCAGAGACAGGGGAGAGCAGCCCCAGCATTTT; CDR3: CASTRDRGEQPQHF
V: TRBV27; D: TRBD1; length: 15; J: TRBJ1-1; size: NA; DNA: TGTGCCAGCAGTCCCGGACAGGGAAAGAACACTGAAGCTTTCTTT; CDR3: CASSPGQGKNTEAFF
V: TRBV7-9; D: NA; length: 15; J: TRBJ2-7; size: NA; DNA: TGTGCCAGCAGCACGGGGGACGTCGGCTCCTACGAGCAGTACTTC; CDR3: CASSTGDVGSYEQYF
V: TRBV4-1; D: NA; length: 13; J: TRBJ2-7; size: NA; DNA: TGCGCCAGCAGCCCGCGGACATTTTTCGAGCAGTACTTC; CDR3: CASSPRTFFEQYF
V: TRBV9; D: NA; length: 16; J: TRBJ2-5; size: NA; DNA: TGTGCCAGCAGCGTAGGCGTGGGGAGGGGGGCGGAGACCCAGTACTTC; CDR3: CASSVGVGRGAETQYF
V: TRBV18; D: NA; length: 14; J: TRBJ1-4; size: NA; DNA: TGTGCCAGCTCACACAGTGCAACTAATGAAAAACTGTTTTTT; CDR3: CASSHSATNEKLFF
V: TRBV7-3; D: NA; length: 15; J: TRBJ2-3; size: NA; DNA: TGTGCCAGCAGCCCTAGGGCGGGATGGGCAGATACGCAGTATTTT; CDR3: CASSPRAGWADTQYF
V: TRBV27; D: TRBD2; length: 15; J: TRBJ2-7; size: once; DNA: TGTGCCAGCAGTTTCCGAGGACTAGCGGGAGGCGAGCAGTACTTC; CDR3: CASSFRGLAGGEQYF
V: TRBV4-1; D: TRBD1; length: 16; J: TRBJ1-2; size: NA; DNA: TGCGCCAGCAGCCCCTCCCGACAGGGGGCAGACTATGGCTACACCTTC; CDR3: CASSPSRQGADYGYTF
V: TRBV10-2; D: NA; length: 17; J: TRBJ2-2; size: NA; DNA: TGCGCCAGCAGTTTAATACCGGGACTGCCAAACACCGGGGAGCTGTTTTTT; CDR3: CASSLIPGLPNTGELFF